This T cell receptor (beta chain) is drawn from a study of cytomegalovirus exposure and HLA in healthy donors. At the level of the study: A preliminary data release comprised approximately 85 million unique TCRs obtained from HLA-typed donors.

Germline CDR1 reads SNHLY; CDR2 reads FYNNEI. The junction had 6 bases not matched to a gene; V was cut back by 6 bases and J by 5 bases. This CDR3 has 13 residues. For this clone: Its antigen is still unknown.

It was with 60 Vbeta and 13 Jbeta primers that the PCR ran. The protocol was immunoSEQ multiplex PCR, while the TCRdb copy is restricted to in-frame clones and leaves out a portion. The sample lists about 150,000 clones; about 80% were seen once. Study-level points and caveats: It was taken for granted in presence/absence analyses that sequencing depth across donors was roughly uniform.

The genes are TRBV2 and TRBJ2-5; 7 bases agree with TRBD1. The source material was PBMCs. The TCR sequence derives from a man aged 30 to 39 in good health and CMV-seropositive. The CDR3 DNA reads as TGTGCCAGCAGCGAAAGAGGGGGCGAGACCCAGTACTTC. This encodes CASSERGGETQYF. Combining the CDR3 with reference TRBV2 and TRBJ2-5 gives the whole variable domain EPEVTQTPSHQVTQMGQEVILRCVPISNHLYFYWYRQILGQKVEFLVSFYNNEISEKSEIFDDQFSVERPDGSNFTLKIRSTKLEDSAMYFCASSERGGETQYFGPGTRLLVL.